This T cell receptor beta chain was observed in a study of metastatic and nonmetastatic thyroid tumors. MiXCR reprocessed the PCR reads for TCRdb. The sample has some 25,000 clones; approximately 20% are singletons. This clone has at least ten counts. V dropped 4 bases and J dropped 2 bases, with 13 bases sitting between them. CDR3 length equals 15 residues. Germline CDR1 and CDR2: SGDLS and YYNGEE. No treatment had been given to any patient before thyroid surgery. This TCR was recovered from a male donor with papillary thyroid cancer or a benign thyroid nodule (not recorded which). Some clones in this sample may be carry-over from other donors' samples. What was sequenced was blood. The chain recombines TRBV9 with TRBJ1-3; no reliable D call. Here the CDR3 DNA reads TGTGCCAGCAGCCCGCAAGGTATGACTGGAAACACCATATATTTT. Its translation is CASSPQGMTGNTIYF.